Below are 30 T cell receptor beta chains sequenced from a single sample in a study of CD8+CD57+ T cells in acquired aplastic anemia. Previously, flow cytometry had revealed CD8+CD57+ cell expansion in the patients chosen for sequencing. TCR beta VDJ and CDR3 profiles were obtained from a genomic DNA template. From the reads, TCRdb called clonotypes with MiXCR, one entry per CDR3 protein. Here the sample spans approximately 120,000 distinct CDR3 sequences, about 40% being singletons. Sequencing used sorted CD4+, CD8+, or CD8+CD57+ T cells (not recorded which) from PBMCs. These TCRs come from a human donor with aplastic anemia.

At least ten counts were recorded for this clonotype. V is TRBV29-1 and J is TRBJ1-1; D gene ambiguous. This CDR3 contains 14 residues. CDR1 and CDR2 from the germline V gene are SQVTM and ANQGSEA. The V and J ends lost 5 bases and 3 bases respectively, with 16 bases between them. CDR3 DNA sequence: TGCAGCGTTACCATGGCGGCTTCCTACACTGAAGCTTTCTTT. Translated: CSVTMAASYTEAFF.

V is TRBV5-1 and J is TRBJ2-7; 9 bases match TRBD1. After removal of 0 bases from V and 3 bases from J, the junction contained 1 base not matched to a gene. This CDR3 has 14 amino acids. Per germline, CDR1 SGHRS and CDR2 YFSETQ. The CDR3 spells CASSLGTGVYEQYF. CDR3 nucleotides: TGCGCCAGCAGCTTGGGGACAGGGGTCTACGAGCAGTACTTC.

The chain recombines TRBV20-1 with TRBJ2-5; unclear D gene. CDR3 length: 10 amino acids. Germline loops: CDR1 DFQATT, CDR2 SNEGSKA (reference sequence). V shed 6 bases and J shed 4 bases, with 6 bases lying between them. CDR3 nucleotide sequence: TGCAGTGCCCGAATAGAGACCCAGTACTTC. Its translation: CSARIETQYF.

The sample holds a few counts of this clonotype. This rearrangement joins TRBV13 to TRBJ2-4; no definite D call. With 0 bases removed from V and 3 bases from J, the gap between germline ends came to 27 bases. Germline lookup yields CDR1 PRHDT and CDR2 FYEKMQ (reference sequence). This CDR3 is built from 21 residues. CDR3: CASSLGHADRREGRVKNIQYF. CDR3 sequence (DNA): TGTGCCAGCAGCTTAGGTCACGCGGACCGGAGAGAAGGGCGAGTCAAAAACATTCAGTACTTC.

This clonotype showed up just a few times. The rearrangement uses TRBV19 and TRBJ1-1; D is unclear. Germline CDR1 and CDR2: LNHDA and SQIVND (reference sequence). The CDR3 spans 14 residues. Between the trimmed V and J ends, which lost 5 bases and 1 base, there was a span of 11 bases. As DNA, the CDR3 is TGTGCCAGTAGTTATGCCTCCGCGAACACTGAAGCTTTCTTT. As protein: CASSYASANTEAFF.

This clonotype appeared many times. The rearrangement joins TRBV20-1 to TRBJ2-1; D may be TRBD1 or TRBD2 (5 bases each). V lost 6 bases and J lost 9, with 12 bases in between. Germline CDR1 and CDR2: DFQATT and SNEGSKA (reference sequence). The CDR3 runs to 11 residues. The DNA for the CDR3 is TGCAGTGCCCCGGGGACGAGTGAGCAGTTCTTC. Protein sequence: CSAPGTSEQFF.

This clonotype was found many times. The CDR3 loop reads CSVGRTGSNEKLFF. Here the CDR3 DNA reads TGCAGCGTTGGTCGGACAGGGAGTAATGAAAAACTGTTTTTT. This rearrangement joins TRBV29-1 to TRBJ1-4; 8 bases map to TRBD1. Germline V gene sequence: CDR1 SQVTM, CDR2 ANQGSEA. V lost 4 bases to trimming and J lost 4 bases; unmatched junction nucleotides: 5. The CDR3 has 14 amino acids.

The chain links TRBV19 to TRBJ1-1; D gene uncertain. This CDR3 is built from 14 residues. Germline V gene sequence: CDR1 LNHDA, CDR2 SQIVND (reference sequence). The ends were cut back, 3 bases at V and 1 base at J, with 9 bases in the middle. The CDR3 here is CASSMRRRNTEAFF. The CDR3, as DNA: TGTGCCAGTAGTATGAGAAGGAGGAACACTGAAGCTTTCTTT.

The chain uses TRBV10-2 and TRBJ2-1; 10 bases match TRBD2. This CDR3 is 15 amino acids long. Germline loops: CDR1 WSHSY, CDR2 SAAADI. J was trimmed by 7 bases and V by 0 bases; bases with no gene match: 3. The CDR3 DNA reads as TGCGCCAGCAGTGAGTCCAGCGGGGGGGGTAATGAGCAGTTCTTC. Its translation: CASSESSGGGNEQFF.

This clonotype was observed many times. The J gene is TRBJ1-1, the V gene TRBV10-3, with 10 bases fitting TRBD1. Looked up from germline, CDR1 is ENHRY and CDR2 is SYGVKD. The CDR3 runs to 13 residues. V lost 4 bases, J lost 8 bases, and 4 bases stayed unmatched. CDR3 amino acids: CAISGMDRGEAFF. CDR3 nucleotides: TGTGCCATCAGTGGAATGGACAGGGGGGAAGCTTTCTTT.

This clonotype was counted at least ten times. This sequence joins TRBV24-1 and TRBJ2-1; 10 bases match TRBD2. Germline CDR1 reads KGHDR; CDR2 reads SFDVKD. V gave up 9 bases and J gave up 12 bases; unmatched junction bases: 7. This CDR3 has 12 amino acids. CDR3 nucleotides: TGTGCCACCCAAAGAGCGGGGGGGGTGCAGTTCTTC. Translated, it gives CATQRAGGVQFF.

A word on this clonotype: This may arise from a read error, as a much more abundant clone is one base away. The V gene is TRBV30, the J gene TRBJ1-1; tentatively, D is TRBD1 (5 bases). Germline V gene data show CDR1 as GTSNPN and CDR2 as SVGIG (reference sequence). This CDR3 contains 14 residues. Trimming left V 2 bases short and J 4 bases short, with 14 bases between. CDR3 nucleotides: TGTGCCTGGAGTCAAGGACACGTGAGCACTGAAGCTTTCTTT. This encodes CAWSQGHVSTEAFF.

This chain's CDR3 is CAISEVLAGGLAGANVLTF. Here the CDR3 DNA reads TGTGCCATCAGTGAGGTGCTAGCGGGGGGGCTGGCTGGGGCCAACGTCCTGACTTTC. The V call is TRBV10-3, the J call TRBJ2-6; 12 nucleotides match TRBD2. The CDR3 has 19 amino acids. With V trimmed by 2 bases and J by 2 bases, 7 bases remained unmatched. CDR1 and CDR2 (germline): ENHRY, SYGVKD.

This clonotype showed up many times. This sequence joins TRBV19 and TRBJ2-3; D not certain. V lost 9 bases to trimming and J lost 0 bases, with 16 bases between them. The CDR3 is 15 residues long. Germline assignment: CDR1 LNHDA and CDR2 SQIVND (reference sequence). The CDR3 DNA is TGTGCCAGCCGAGATCTATTTGATAGCACAGATACGCAGTATTTT. Amino acid sequence: CASRDLFDSTDTQYF.

This clonotype was counted many times. The chain uses TRBV20-1 and TRBJ1-6, with unresolved D. Germline V gene lookup returns CDR1 DFQATT and CDR2 SNEGSKA (reference sequence). Trimming left V 3 bases short and J 7 bases short, with 16 bases between. This CDR3 comprises 15 residues. Here the CDR3 DNA reads TGCAGTGCTAGGCTAAGCGGGGATTGGAATTCACCCCTCCACTTT. Residues: CSARLSGDWNSPLHF.

This clonotype came up many times. The rearrangement links TRBV20-1 to TRBJ1-2; D is undetermined. Deletions cut 5 bases from V and 8 bases from J, with 15 bases between. The germline gives CDR1 DFQATT, CDR2 SNEGSKA (reference sequence). This CDR3 region has 12 residues. The CDR3 DNA is TGCAGTGCTTCCCGACCGGGGAAAGGCTACACCTTC. Its protein product is CSASRPGKGYTF.

The V gene is TRBV27, the J gene TRBJ2-1; TRBD1 agrees at 11 bases. The V and J ends lost 3 bases and 5 bases, in that order; junction bases with no gene match: 9. Germline loops: CDR1 MNHEY, CDR2 SMNVEV (reference sequence). This CDR3 comprises 17 residues. The CDR3 sequence is CASSLRGTGGINNEQFF. Here the CDR3 DNA reads TGTGCCAGCAGTTTGAGGGGGACAGGGGGAATTAACAATGAGCAGTTCTTC.

The chain employs TRBV19 and TRBJ2-5; D is possibly TRBD2 (6 bases). The germline gives CDR1 LNHDA, CDR2 SQIVND (reference sequence). The V and J ends lost 1 base and 3 bases respectively, with 12 bases between them. This CDR3 is 15 amino acids long. The CDR3: CASSIGSVAEETQYF. The CDR3 DNA reads as TGTGCCAGTAGTATAGGTTCAGTAGCGGAAGAGACCCAGTACTTC.

This chain joins TRBV25-1 and TRBJ2-3, with TRBD1 matching 10 bases. Losses at the gene ends were 0 bases for V and 4 bases for J; bases not matched to a gene: 4. Germline V gene lookup returns CDR1 MGHDK and CDR2 SYGVNS. CDR3 size: 16 residues. The CDR3 is CASSEYPGQGSDTQYF. CDR3 DNA sequence: TGTGCCAGCAGTGAATATCCGGGACAGGGGTCAGATACGCAGTATTTT.

This clonotype was picked up a small number of times. The chain carries TRBV30 and TRBJ2-5, with 9 positions matching TRBD1. V dropped 3 bases and J dropped 4; count of bases not matched to a gene: 9. The CDR3 runs 15 residues. Germline V gene sequence: CDR1 GTSNPN, CDR2 SVGIG (reference sequence). The CDR3 bases are TGTGCCTGGAGACCTAGGGACAGGGTCTTAGAGACCCAGTACTTC. Its protein is CAWRPRDRVLETQYF. The whole variable domain, remainder taken from reference TRBV30 and TRBJ2-5, is SQTIHQWPATLVQPVGSPLSLECTVEGTSNPNLYWYRQAAGRGLQLLFYSVGIGQISSEVPQNLSASRPQDRQFILSSKKLLLSDSGFYLCAWRPRDRVLETQYFGPGTRLLVL.

V gene TRBV3-1 combines with J gene TRBJ2-1; maybe TRBD1 (7 bases). Germline V gene data show CDR1 as LGHDT and CDR2 as YNNKEL (reference sequence). The CDR3 loop spans 11 amino acids. Deletions cut 2 bases from V and 15 bases from J, with 11 bases between. The DNA for the CDR3 is TGTGCCAGCAGCCAACAGGGGGGACCGTTCTTC. The encoded protein is CASSQQGGPFF.

This clonotype was picked up many times. The chain joins TRBV5-1 to TRBJ1-1; 12 bases agree with TRBD1. The CDR3 covers 15 residues. CDR1 is SGHRS, CDR2 YFSETQ, per germline. Trimming removed 4 bases from V and 1 base from J; junction bases left unmatched: 2. In nucleotides, the CDR3 is TGCGCCAGCAGCCTGGGACAGGGGGCGAACACTGAAGCTTTCTTT. It encodes CASSLGQGANTEAFF. Complete variable domain (other parts from reference TRBV5-1 and TRBJ1-1): KAGVTQTPRYLIKTRGQQVTLSCSPISGHRSVSWYQQTPGQGLQFLFEYFSETQRNKGNFPGRFSGRQFSNSRSEMNVSTLELGDSALYLCASSLGQGANTEAFFGQGTRLTVV.

This clonotype was observed a handful of times. The rearrangement links TRBV7-8 to TRBJ1-5; no firm D call. The CDR3 covers 15 residues. CDR1 and CDR2 (germline): SGHVS, FQNEAQ. V dropped 7 bases and J dropped 6 bases, with 19 bases sitting between them. In DNA form, the CDR3 reads TGTGCCAGCAACCCCGAGGCGGGTATAGGTCAGCCCCAGCATTTT. It yields the protein CASNPEAGIGQPQHF. Complete variable domain (other parts from reference TRBV7-8 and TRBJ1-5): GAGVSQSPRYKVAKRGQDVALRCDPISGHVSLFWYQQALGQGPEFLTYFQNEAQLDKSGLPSDRFFAERPEGSVSTLKIQRTQQEDSAVYLCASNPEAGIGQPQHFGDGTRLSIL.

Worth noting for this clonotype: A much larger clone lies a single base off, so this may be a read error. This is likely a read error, given that the CDR3 carries no conserved phenylalanine or tryptophan at its end. This chain uses TRBV5-1 with TRBJ1-3; D gene unclear. V gave up 0 bases and J gave up 2 bases, with 6 bases separating them. Germline V lookup: CDR1 SGHRS, CDR2 YFSETQ. CDR3 length: 14 amino acids. This CDR3 reads CASSLGGTGNTIYL. DNA for the CDR3: TGCGCCAGCAGCTTGGGAGGGACTGGAAACACCATATATCTT.

This clonotype was detected ten times or more. This chain links TRBV19 with TRBJ1-1; a weak D match, TRBD1 (5 bases). This CDR3 comprises 13 residues. The germline gives CDR1 LNHDA, CDR2 SQIVND (reference sequence). Trimming stripped 9 bases from V and 8 bases from J, with 19 bases between. The CDR3 region has the DNA TGTGCCAGCACTGTACGGGGCCAGGAGGAAGCTTTCTTT. Amino acids: CASTVRGQEEAFF. Full variable domain (remainder filled in from reference TRBV19 and TRBJ1-1): DGGITQSPKYLFRKEGQNVTLSCEQNLNHDAMYWYRQDPGQGLRLIYYSQIVNDFQKGDIAEGYSVSREKKESFPLTVTSAQKNPTAFYLCASTVRGQEEAFFGQGTRLTVV.

The gene calls are TRBV19 and TRBJ1-6; tentatively, D is TRBD1 (6 bases). Looked up from germline, CDR1 is LNHDA and CDR2 is SQIVND (reference sequence). V was cut by 4 bases and J by 7 bases, with 11 bases left in between. The CDR3 spans 14 residues. CDR3 region: CASSTRDTNSPLHF. CDR3 DNA: TGTGCCAGTAGTACCCGGGACACCAATTCACCCCTCCACTTT. Using reference TRBV19 and TRBJ1-6 for the parts outside the CDR3, the full variable domain is DGGITQSPKYLFRKEGQNVTLSCEQNLNHDAMYWYRQDPGQGLRLIYYSQIVNDFQKGDIAEGYSVSREKKESFPLTVTSAQKNPTAFYLCASSTRDTNSPLHFGNGTRLTVT.

At least ten counts were recorded for this clonotype. The rearrangement links TRBV30 to TRBJ1-1; the D is unclear. CDR3 length equals 13 residues. The germline V gene encodes CDR1 GTSNPN and CDR2 SVGIG (reference sequence). V lost 7 bases and J 0 bases, leaving 12 bases between the germline ends. The CDR3 DNA follows: TGTGCCTTCCTCCAGGTCATGAACACTGAAGCTTTCTTT. Its translation: CAFLQVMNTEAFF.

This chain joins TRBV4-2 and TRBJ2-3; TRBD1 matches at 8 bases. This CDR3 has 16 residues. The V and J ends lost 0 bases and 6 bases, in that order; junction bases with no gene match: 8. Germline values: CDR1 LGHNA, CDR2 YNFKEQ. CDR3 in DNA: TGTGCCAGCAGCCAAGATCCGCAGGGGGCGGAGGATACGCAGTATTTT. Amino acid sequence: CASSQDPQGAEDTQYF.

This clonotype was counted many times. The chain links TRBV3-1 to TRBJ2-7; the D is unclear. This CDR3 has 12 amino acids. Germline-derived CDR1 and CDR2 are LGHDT and YNNKEL (reference sequence). Trimming removed 4 bases at V and 6 bases at J, with 10 bases between. The CDR3 DNA is TGTGCCAGCAGCCTGGGAACGAGCGAGCAGTACGTC. Translated: CASSLGTSEQYV.

The gene calls are TRBV15 and TRBJ1-1; a possible D gene is TRBD1 (6 bases). The CDR3 loop spans 15 amino acids. The V end was cut by 5 bases, the J end by 4 bases, with 17 bases between. The germline CDR1 and CDR2 sequences are LNHNV and YYDKDF (reference sequence). The CDR3 DNA sequence: TGTGCCACCAGCGAAGGGTACAGGGATAGCACTGAAGCTTTCTTT. This translates into CATSEGYRDSTEAFF.